This entry is about one TCR beta chain. No antigen is known for it. With 1 base clipped from V and 4 bases from J, the junction kept 9 bases outside the gene matches. CDR3 length: 17 amino acids. TCRdb re-called the RT-PCR reads with MiXCR, one entry per CDR3 protein. The profile shows about 800,000 distinct CDR3 sequences, about 20% of them singletons. The sample belongs to a study of response to subunit inactivated influenza vaccine. Whole-study results and caveats: With each seasonal influenza vaccination, the authors suggested, few new T cells are recruited.

Sequencing used PBMCs from blood, obtained 5 days after vaccination. V gene TRBV12-3 or TRBV12-4 combines with J gene TRBJ2-1, with 8 bases lining up with TRBD2. The source is a middle-aged man who received an inactivated influenza vaccine. DNA of the CDR3: TGTGCCAGCAGTTTAGGAGCGGGAGCCTTCAAATACAATGAGCAGTTCTTC. This encodes CASSLGAGAFKYNEQFF.